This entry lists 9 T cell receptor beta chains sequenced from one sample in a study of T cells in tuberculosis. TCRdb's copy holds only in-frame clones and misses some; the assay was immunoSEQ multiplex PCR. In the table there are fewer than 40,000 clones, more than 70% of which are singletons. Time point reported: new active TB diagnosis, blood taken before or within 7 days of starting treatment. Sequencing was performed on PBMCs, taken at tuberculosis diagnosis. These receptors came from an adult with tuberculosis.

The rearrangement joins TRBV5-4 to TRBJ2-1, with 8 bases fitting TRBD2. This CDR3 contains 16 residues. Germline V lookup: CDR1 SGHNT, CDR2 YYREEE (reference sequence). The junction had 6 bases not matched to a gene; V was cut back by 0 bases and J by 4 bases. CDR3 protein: CASSLGGGGSYNEQFF. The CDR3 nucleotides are TGTGCCAGCAGCTTGGGTGGCGGGGGGTCTTACAATGAGCAGTTCTTC.

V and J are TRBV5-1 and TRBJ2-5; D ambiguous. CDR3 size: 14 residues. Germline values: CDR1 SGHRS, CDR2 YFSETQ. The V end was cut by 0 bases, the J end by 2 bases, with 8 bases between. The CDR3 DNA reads TGCGCCAGCAGCTTGGCGGCAGGACAAGAGACCCAGTACTTC. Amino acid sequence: CASSLAAGQETQYF.

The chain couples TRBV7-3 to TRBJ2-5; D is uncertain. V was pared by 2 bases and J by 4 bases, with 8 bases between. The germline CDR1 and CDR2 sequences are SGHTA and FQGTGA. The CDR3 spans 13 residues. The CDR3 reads CASSLGLLETQYF. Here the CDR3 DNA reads TGTGCCAGCAGCTTAGGGCTTCTAGAGACCCAGTACTTC.

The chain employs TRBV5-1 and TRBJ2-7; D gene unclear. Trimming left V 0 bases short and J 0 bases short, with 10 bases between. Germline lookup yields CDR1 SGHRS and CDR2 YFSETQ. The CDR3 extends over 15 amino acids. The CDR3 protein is CASSLGLESSYEQYF. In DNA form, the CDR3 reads TGCGCCAGCAGCTTGGGACTTGAGAGCTCCTACGAGCAGTACTTC.

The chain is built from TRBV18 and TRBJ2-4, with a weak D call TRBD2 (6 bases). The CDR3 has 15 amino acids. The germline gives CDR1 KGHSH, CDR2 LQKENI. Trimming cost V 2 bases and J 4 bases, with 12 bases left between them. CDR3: CASSPSGSGKNIQYF. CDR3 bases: TGTGCCAGCTCACCATCCGGTAGCGGAAAAAACATTCAGTACTTC.

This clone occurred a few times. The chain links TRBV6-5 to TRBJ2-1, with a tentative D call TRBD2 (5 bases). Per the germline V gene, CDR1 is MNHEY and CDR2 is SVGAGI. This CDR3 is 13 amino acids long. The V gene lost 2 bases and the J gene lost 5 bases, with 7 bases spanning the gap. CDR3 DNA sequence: TGTGCCAGCAGTTACGGAGGAAACAATGAGCAGTTCTTC. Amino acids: CASSYGGNNEQFF.

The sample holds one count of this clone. The CDR3 loop is CASSNKGLQTDTQYF. The CDR3 DNA sequence: TGTGCCAGCTCAAATAAGGGGCTTCAGACAGATACGCAGTATTTT. The V gene is TRBV18, the J gene TRBJ2-3, with D possibly TRBD1 on 5 matching bases. The CDR3 consists of 15 residues. Germline assignment: CDR1 KGHSH and CDR2 LQKENI. Trimming left V 5 bases short and J 3 bases short, with 15 bases between. Variable domain in full (rest from reference TRBV18 and TRBJ2-3): NAGVMQNPRHLVRRRGQEARLRCSPMKGHSHVYWYRQLPEEGLKFMVYLQKENIIDESGMPKERFSAEFPKEGPSILRIQQVVRGDSAAYFCASSNKGLQTDTQYFGPGTRLTVL.

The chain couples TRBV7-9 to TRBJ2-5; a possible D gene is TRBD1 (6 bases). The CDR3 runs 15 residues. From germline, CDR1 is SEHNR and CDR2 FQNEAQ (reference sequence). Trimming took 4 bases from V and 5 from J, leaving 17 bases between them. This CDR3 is CASSYSGGGSETQYF. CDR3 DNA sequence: TGTGCCAGCAGCTATTCTGGTGGGGGCTCCGAGACCCAGTACTTC.

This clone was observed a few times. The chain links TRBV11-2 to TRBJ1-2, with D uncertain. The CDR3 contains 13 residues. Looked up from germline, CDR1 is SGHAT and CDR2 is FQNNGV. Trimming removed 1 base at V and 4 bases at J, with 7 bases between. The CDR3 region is CASSLGALYGYTF. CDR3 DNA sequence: TGTGCCAGCAGCTTAGGAGCCCTCTATGGCTACACCTTC.